These 26 T cell receptor beta chains came from one sample sequenced in a study of T cell responses to AZD1222 COVID-19 vaccine (dated by TCRdb to about 2021). The receptor library was made with the immunoSEQ multiplex PCR assay. The clones in this table, taken by TCRdb from immuneACCESS, are in-frame only. Not every clone is retained; where verified, under half of the shortfall comes from an unresolved V gene, and the cause of the rest is unknown. This sample comprises about 99,000 clones, more than 75% of them detected only once. Jointly, the top ten make up about 2.5% of the sample. Reading the label with the study, this specimen's time point is: baseline before first vaccination. The source material was peripheral blood, sampled on day 0 of AZD1222 vaccination. The source of these receptors is an adult in good health.

The J gene is TRBJ2-3, the V gene TRBV7-2; TRBD2 is a possible D gene (5 bases). V was cut by 8 bases and J by 1 base, with 13 bases left in between. The CDR3 contains 14 residues. CDR1 is SGHTA and CDR2 is FQGNSA in the germline V gene. CDR3 nucleotides: TGTGCCAGCCGGTCTAGCCTGGGCACAGATACGCAGTATTTT. Amino acid sequence: CASRSSLGTDTQYF. The full variable domain, with the rest looked up from reference TRBV7-2 and TRBJ2-3, is GAGVSQSPSNKVTEKGKDVELRCDPISGHTALYWYRQSLGQGLEFLIYFQGNSAPDKSGLPSDRFSAERTGGSVSTLTIQRTQQEDSAVYLCASRSSLGTDTQYFGPGTRLTVL.

This chain links TRBV7-8 with TRBJ2-7, with 9 bases fitting TRBD1. Germline V gives CDR1 SGHVS, CDR2 FQNEAQ. Losses at the gene ends were 1 base for V and 0 bases for J; bases not matched to a gene: 4. The CDR3 runs to 16 residues. This chain's CDR3 is CASSLGGQGSSYEQYF. The DNA for the CDR3 is TGTGCCAGCAGCTTAGGAGGACAGGGGAGCTCCTACGAGCAGTACTTC.

V and J are TRBV5-1 and TRBJ2-1; D tentatively reads TRBD1 or TRBD2 (6 bases each). This CDR3 is 15 amino acids long. Germline V CDR1 and CDR2: SGHRS, YFSETQ. Trimming removed 0 bases from V and 7 bases from J, with 14 bases in between. CDR3 loop: CASSLVGGGQNEQFF. The CDR3, as DNA: TGCGCCAGCAGCTTGGTGGGGGGCGGCCAAAATGAGCAGTTCTTC. The full variable domain, in which reference TRBV5-1 and TRBJ2-1 provide the parts outside the CDR3, is KAGVTQTPRYLIKTRGQQVTLSCSPISGHRSVSWYQQTPGQGLQFLFEYFSETQRNKGNFPGRFSGRQFSNSRSEMNVSTLELGDSALYLCASSLVGGGQNEQFFGPGTRLTVL.

This clone appeared once. V and J are TRBV28 and TRBJ1-1; 7 nucleotides match TRBD1. The J segment lost 6 bases and the V segment lost 6 bases, leaving 10 bases of the junction unmatched. In germline, CDR1 is MDHEN, CDR2 SYDVKM. The CDR3 contains 14 residues. The CDR3 DNA reads as TGTGCCAGCAGATTCCTAGACAGGGTGGCTGAAGCTTTCTTT. This sequence encodes CASRFLDRVAEAFF.

This clone appeared once. The chain employs TRBV14 and TRBJ1-2, with no clear D. The V end was cut by 1 base, the J end by 5 bases, with 11 bases between. The CDR3 covers 14 residues. CDR1 is SGHDN, CDR2 FVKESK, per germline. The CDR3 reads CASSQVGSLYGYTF. The CDR3, as DNA: TGTGCCAGCAGCCAAGTAGGGTCCTTATATGGCTACACCTTC.

The rearrangement joins TRBV24-1 to TRBJ2-1; 7 nucleotides match TRBD2. V was pared by 2 bases and J by 0 bases, with 6 bases of the junction left unmatched. Germline values: CDR1 KGHDR, CDR2 SFDVKD. The CDR3 has 17 amino acids. The CDR3 nucleotides read TGTGCCACCAGTGATTCTGCAGCGGGAAGCTCCTACAATGAGCAGTTCTTC. It specifies CATSDSAAGSSYNEQFF.

CDR3 loop: CASSLEGTEEIQDEKLFF. The CDR3 bases are TGTGCCAGCAGCTTAGAAGGGACAGAAGAAATTCAAGATGAAAAACTGTTTTTT. V usage is TRBV11-2 and J usage is TRBJ1-4; 7 bases match TRBD1. The length of the CDR3 is 18 residues. J lost 6 bases, V lost 0 bases, and 13 bases had no gene match. CDR1 and CDR2 (germline): SGHAT, FQNNGV.

V and J are TRBV9 and TRBJ1-2, with a possible D match to TRBD1 (5 bases). Trimming stripped 4 bases from V and 1 base from J, with 14 bases between. The germline V gene encodes CDR1 SGDLS and CDR2 YYNGEE. The CDR3 is 15 amino acids. The CDR3 DNA is TGTGCCAGCAGCCCCTATCCCAGGGTTAACTATGGCTACACCTTC. This sequence encodes CASSPYPRVNYGYTF.

The count of this clone is one. V gene TRBV6-4 combines with J gene TRBJ1-2; 7 positions agree with TRBD1. The V gene's germline CDR1 is MRHNA and CDR2 SNTAGT. V lost 6 bases and J lost 6; bases outside the gene matches: 10. CDR3 size: 14 residues. DNA of the CDR3: TGTGCCAGCAGGCTAGAAGGGGGCGCGCATGGCTACACCTTC. Protein: CASRLEGGAHGYTF.

This clone occurred many times. The rearrangement uses TRBV6-4 and TRBJ2-1, with a weak D call TRBD2 (5 bases). V was trimmed by 0 bases and J by 8 bases, leaving 8 bases between them. Germline lookup yields CDR1 MRHNA and CDR2 SNTAGT. This CDR3 has 13 amino acids. The CDR3 DNA reads TGTGCCAGCAGTGACTCAGATAGCGATGAGCAGTTCTTC. The encoded protein is CASSDSDSDEQFF.

This sequence joins TRBV10-3 and TRBJ2-2; TRBD2 agrees at 11 bases. The CDR3 runs 15 residues. The trim removed 4 bases at V and 4 bases at J, leaving 2 bases unmatched. Germline CDR1 ENHRY, CDR2 SYGVKD. CDR3 coding DNA: TGTGCCATCAGTGTAGCGGGAGGGCCCACCGGGGAGCTGTTTTTT. Its translation is CAISVAGGPTGELFF.

The chain recombines TRBV11-1 with TRBJ1-2, with D uncertain. The CDR3 is 14 residues long. The V gene lost 4 bases and the J gene lost 1 base, with 10 bases spanning the gap. Per the germline V gene, CDR1 is SGHAT and CDR2 is FQDESV (reference sequence). The CDR3 reads CASSSLTGNYGYTF. Written as DNA, the CDR3 is TGTGCCAGCAGCTCCTTGACTGGTAACTATGGCTACACCTTC. Filled out from reference TRBV11-1 and TRBJ1-2, the complete variable domain reads EAEVAQSPRYKITEKSQAVAFWCDPISGHATLYWYRQILGQGPELLVQFQDESVVDDSQLPKDRFSAERLKGVDSTLKIQPAELGDSAMYLCASSSLTGNYGYTFGSGTRLTVV.

For the CDR3, the DNA is TGTGCCATCAGACCACCGGGCCGAGGCTACACCTTC. This codes for CAIRPPGRGYTF. V usage is TRBV10-3 and J usage is TRBJ1-2, with D hard to call. CDR1 ENHRY and CDR2 SYGVKD come from the germline V gene. The CDR3 loop spans 12 amino acids. Trimming shortened V by 6 bases and J by 8 bases, and 13 bases separated the two germline ends.

The rearrangement joins TRBV19 to TRBJ2-7; D not resolved. The V end lost 1 base, the J end lost 5 bases, and 6 bases lay between the germline ends. The CDR3 covers 12 residues. The germline gives CDR1 LNHDA, CDR2 SQIVND (reference sequence). CDR3 in DNA: TGTGCCAGTAGTATAGGAAGGGACGAGCAGTACTTC. Its translation is CASSIGRDEQYF.

V gene TRBV19 combines with J gene TRBJ2-5, with 7 bases that match TRBD2. The germline CDR1 and CDR2 sequences are LNHDA and SQIVND (reference sequence). The ends lost 1 base at V and 5 bases at J; junction bases unmatched: 7. This CDR3 region has 15 residues. The CDR3, as DNA: TGTGCCAGTAGTATAGCTGGCGGGAGCGGGGAGACCCAGTACTTC. Its translation is CASSIAGGSGETQYF. The full variable domain, with the rest looked up from reference TRBV19 and TRBJ2-5, is DGGITQSPKYLFRKEGQNVTLSCEQNLNHDAMYWYRQDPGQGLRLIYYSQIVNDFQKGDIAEGYSVSREKKESFPLTVTSAQKNPTAFYLCASSIAGGSGETQYFGPGTRLLVL.

The chain links TRBV20-1 to TRBJ1-5; 8 nucleotides agree with TRBD1. Looked up from germline, CDR1 is DFQATT and CDR2 is SNEGSKA (reference sequence). The trim removed 3 bases at V and 3 bases at J, leaving 10 bases unmatched. The CDR3 contains 16 residues. The CDR3: CSASISDRAFNQPQHF. The CDR3 nucleotides are TGCAGTGCTAGTATCTCGGACAGGGCTTTCAATCAGCCCCAGCATTTT.

This clone has just one count. The chain carries TRBV18 and TRBJ2-3, with D possibly matching TRBD1 (6 bases). CDR1 is KGHSH, CDR2 LQKENI, per germline. CDR3 length: 17 residues. The germline V and J ends were trimmed by 3 bases and 4 bases, with 20 bases remaining between them. The chain's CDR3 is CASSPLSNTGSSDTQYF. CDR3 bases: TGTGCCAGCTCACCCTTATCTAATACAGGGTCGTCAGATACGCAGTATTTT.

This clone was seen only once. The chain recombines TRBV5-4 with TRBJ2-1, with 11 bases that match TRBD2. The CDR3 is 17 residues long. CDR1 is SGHNT, CDR2 YYREEE, per germline (reference sequence). With V trimmed by 4 bases and J by 0 bases, 6 bases remained unmatched. The CDR3 DNA is TGTGCCAGCAGCCAAAGACTAGCGGGGAGCTCCTACAATGAGCAGTTCTTC. As protein: CASSQRLAGSSYNEQFF.

This sequence joins TRBV30 and TRBJ2-7; D remains unclear. The CDR3 contains 13 residues. The germline gives CDR1 GTSNPN, CDR2 SVGIG (reference sequence). Trimming removed 1 base from V and 2 bases from J, with 9 bases in between. Here the CDR3 DNA reads TGTGCCTGGAGTGATACTGCAGCCTACGAGCAGTACTTC. This sequence encodes CAWSDTAAYEQYF. The whole variable domain, filled in from reference TRBV30 and TRBJ2-7, reads SQTIHQWPATLVQPVGSPLSLECTVEGTSNPNLYWYRQAAGRGLQLLFYSVGIGQISSEVPQNLSASRPQDRQFILSSKKLLLSDSGFYLCAWSDTAAYEQYFGPGTRLTVT.

The genes are TRBV28 and TRBJ1-1; 11 bases fit TRBD1. Trimming removed 6 bases from V and 4 bases from J; junction bases left unmatched: 7. CDR3 length: 15 residues. Germline values: CDR1 MDHEN, CDR2 SYDVKM. The CDR3 protein is CASRPDRGQGTEAFF. CDR3 DNA sequence: TGTGCCAGCAGACCGGACAGGGGGCAGGGCACTGAAGCTTTCTTT.

This clone was observed a handful of times. The genes are TRBV5-1 and TRBJ1-3, with D uncertain. The CDR3 consists of 20 residues. The germline V and J ends were trimmed by 2 bases and 0 bases, with 24 bases remaining between them. Germline values: CDR1 SGHRS, CDR2 YFSETQ. The CDR3 loop reads CASSFSTRADAPHSGNTIYF. The CDR3 DNA sequence: TGCGCCAGCAGCTTCTCAACCCGGGCCGATGCCCCTCACTCTGGAAACACCATATATTTT.

The rearrangement uses TRBV5-4 and TRBJ2-1, with 8 bases that match TRBD2. The CDR3 contains 12 residues. CDR1 is SGHNT and CDR2 is YYREEE in the germline V gene (reference sequence). With V trimmed by 3 bases and J by 11 bases, 4 bases remained unmatched. The CDR3 DNA reads TGTGCCAGCAGCTCGCGGGAGGATCAGCAGTTCTTC. Translating gives CASSSREDQQFF.

The V call is TRBV5-1, the J call TRBJ1-2; 7 bases align to TRBD1. Germline-derived CDR1 and CDR2 are SGHRS and YFSETQ. V shed 0 bases and J 6 bases; nucleotides not matched to a gene: 2. The CDR3 length is 13 residues. The CDR3 nucleotides are TGCGCCAGCAGCTTGGGGACAGGTCATGGCTACACCTTC. This encodes CASSLGTGHGYTF.

The rearrangement joins TRBV6-5 to TRBJ1-5; D uncertain. CDR1 and CDR2 from the germline V gene are MNHEY and SVGAGI. V shed 6 bases and J shed 0 bases, with 12 bases lying between them. The CDR3 runs to 15 residues. CDR3 nucleotide sequence: TGTGCCAGCAGGTTAGGGCTAAGTAGCAATCAGCCCCAGCATTTT. It encodes CASRLGLSSNQPQHF.

This rearrangement joins TRBV28 to TRBJ2-5; 7 bases match TRBD1. The V segment lost 3 bases and the J segment 4 bases; nucleotides outside the gene matches: 17. Germline V gives CDR1 MDHEN, CDR2 SYDVKM. The CDR3 is made up of 18 amino acids. DNA for the CDR3: TGTGCCAGCAGTTTCGGGACAGCACAGCCTTTCTCCGGAGAGACCCAGTACTTC. As protein: CASSFGTAQPFSGETQYF.

The chain employs TRBV5-6 and TRBJ1-1; 9 nucleotides align to TRBD1. V shed 4 bases and J 4 bases; nucleotides not matched to a gene: 2. CDR1 SGHDT and CDR2 YYEEEE come from the germline V gene. This CDR3 contains 13 residues. In DNA, the CDR3 is TGTGCCAGCAGCAAGACAGGGGGCACTGAAGCTTTCTTT. As protein: CASSKTGGTEAFF. The whole variable domain, filled in from reference TRBV5-6 and TRBJ1-1, reads DAGVTQSPTHLIKTRGQQVTLRCSPKSGHDTVSWYQQALGQGPQFIFQYYEEEERQRGNFPDRFSGHQFPNYSSELNVNALLLGDSALYLCASSKTGGTEAFFGQGTRLTVV.